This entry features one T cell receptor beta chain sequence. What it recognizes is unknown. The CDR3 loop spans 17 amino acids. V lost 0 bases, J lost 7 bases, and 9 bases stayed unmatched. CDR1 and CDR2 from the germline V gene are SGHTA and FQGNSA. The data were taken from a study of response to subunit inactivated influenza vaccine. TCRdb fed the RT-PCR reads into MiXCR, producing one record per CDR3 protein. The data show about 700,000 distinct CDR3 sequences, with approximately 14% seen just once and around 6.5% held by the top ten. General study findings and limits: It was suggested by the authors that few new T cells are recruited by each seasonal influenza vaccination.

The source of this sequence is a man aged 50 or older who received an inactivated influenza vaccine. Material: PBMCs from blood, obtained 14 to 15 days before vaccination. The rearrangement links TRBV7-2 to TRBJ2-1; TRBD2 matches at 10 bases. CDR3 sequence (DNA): TGTGCCAGCAGCTTAGCGGCCACTAGCGGGGCGGGTAATGAGCAGTTCTTC. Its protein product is CASSLAATSGAGNEQFF.